A selection of T cell receptor beta chains follows, all from one sample in a study of blood T cell repertoires in COVID-19. This table comes from immunoSEQ multiplex PCR, and its TCRdb copy is limited to in-frame clones, with some not included. The repertoire consists of some 67,000 clones, with about 90% occurring once and the leading ten covering 4% to 5.5%. The sequenced sample was peripheral blood. The receptors come from a man aged 50-60 years with active COVID-19. Both conserved end residues are part of each CDR3. Fields, in order: V gene, J gene, clone size, D gene, CDR3 protein, CDR3 DNA. A D gene is named only where the DNA matches it firmly. The size entry is marked missing in some rows and otherwise reads once, few, many or a size class.

>TRBV6-2/TRBV6-3|TRBJ2-3|once|-
CASSYSPFSTDTQYF
TGTGCCAGCAGTTACTCTCCGTTTAGCACAGATACGCAGTATTTT
>TRBV28|TRBJ2-1|-|TRBD2
CASRPGTSGSYNEQFF
TGTGCCAGCAGGCCCGGGACTAGCGGCTCCTACAATGAGCAGTTCTTC
>TRBV10-3|TRBJ1-5|-|-
CAIGGNQPQHF
TGTGCCATCGGAGGTAATCAGCCCCAGCATTTT
>TRBV12-3/TRBV12-4|TRBJ2-1|-|TRBD1
CASSLDRANEQFF
TGTGCCAGCAGTTTGGACAGGGCCAATGAGCAGTTCTTC
>TRBV18|TRBJ2-1|-|TRBD1
CASSTGQGNEQFF
TGTGCCAGCTCAACGGGACAGGGTAATGAGCAGTTCTTC
>TRBV19|TRBJ2-5|-|TRBD2
CASSIEVAGAFFQETQYF
TGTGCCAGTAGTATAGAGGTAGCGGGAGCATTTTTCCAAGAGACCCAGTACTTC
>TRBV6-2/TRBV6-3|TRBJ2-7|-|-
CASSYPWAGNSYEQYF
TGTGCCAGCAGTTACCCCTGGGCAGGGAACTCCTACGAGCAGTACTTC
>TRBV18|TRBJ2-6|-|-
CASSSSLLSGANVLTF
TGTGCCAGCTCATCCTCACTGTTGTCTGGGGCCAACGTCCTGACTTTC
>TRBV12-3/TRBV12-4|TRBJ1-2|-|-
CASSLNRVDGYTF
TGTGCCAGCAGTTTAAACAGGGTGGACGGCTACACCTTC
>TRBV10-2|TRBJ2-7|-|TRBD1
CASSVLDRGLGEQYF
TGCGCCAGCAGTGTTCTCGACAGGGGCCTTGGGGAGCAGTACTTC
>TRBV19|TRBJ2-7|few|-
CASSINLLSYEQYF
TGTGCCAGTAGTATTAATCTACTCTCCTACGAGCAGTACTTC
>TRBV27|TRBJ2-1|-|TRBD2
CASSSGTSGYNEQFF
TGTGCCAGCAGTTCCGGGACTAGCGGATACAATGAGCAGTTCTTC
>TRBV19|TRBJ2-6|-|TRBD1
CASSIAPGQGASGANVLTF
TGTGCCAGTAGTATAGCCCCGGGACAGGGCGCTTCTGGGGCCAACGTCCTGACTTTC
>TRBV20-1|TRBJ1-1|-|TRBD1
CSASGGSEAFF
TGCAGTGCCTCAGGGGGCTCTGAAGCTTTCTTT
>TRBV6-5|TRBJ1-1|few|TRBD1
CASSDPTGSTEAFF
TGTGCCAGCAGCGACCCGACAGGGTCCACTGAAGCTTTCTTT
>TRBV28|TRBJ1-4|-|TRBD1
CASSATGGINEKLFF
TGTGCCAGCAGTGCAACAGGGGGAATTAATGAAAAACTGTTTTTT
>TRBV7-3|TRBJ2-1|-|TRBD2
CASSLIPQAGNHEQFF
TGTGCCAGCAGCTTAATCCCCCAAGCGGGAAACCATGAGCAGTTCTTC
>TRBV4-2|TRBJ1-3|-|-
CASSQSRSSSGNTIYF
TGTGCCAGCAGCCAAAGTCGGTCGAGCTCTGGAAACACCATATATTTT
>TRBV5-6|TRBJ2-7|-|-
CASSDYSTYEQYF
TGTGCCAGCAGCGACTACAGTACCTACGAGCAGTACTTC